Presented here are 20 T cell receptor beta chains from one specimen sequenced in a study of CD8 T cells in Susac syndrome. An input of roughly 0.45 to 1 ug of RNA was subjected to reverse transcription using random hexamers. TCRdb independently ran MiXCR on the immunoSEQ multiplex PCR reads; one entry per CDR3 protein. In the table there are around 160,000 distinct CDR3 sequences, 90% to 95% of which are singletons. The sample consisted of CD4+ T cells from PBMCs. Every receptor here comes from a human donor in good health.

The chain joins TRBV6-4 to TRBJ2-7; tentative D call: TRBD1 (6 bases). The CDR3 extends over 12 amino acids. Trimming removed 6 bases from V and 6 bases from J, with 12 bases in between. CDR1 and CDR2 (germline): MRHNA, SNTAGT. CDR3 protein: CASRFRGTEQYF. The CDR3, as DNA: TGTGCCAGCAGGTTCAGGGGAACCGAGCAGTACTTC.

The rearrangement joins TRBV5-1 to TRBJ2-5; D ambiguous. The ends were cut back, 1 base at V and 4 bases at J, with 8 bases in the middle. The CDR3 runs to 13 residues. Per germline, CDR1 SGHRS and CDR2 YFSETQ. The CDR3 region is CASSLFSPETQYF. CDR3 sequence (DNA): TGCGCCAGCAGCTTGTTTTCCCCAGAGACCCAGTACTTC.

The chain employs TRBV20-1 and TRBJ1-5, with a possible D match to TRBD1 (5 bases). Germline loops: CDR1 DFQATT, CDR2 SNEGSKA (reference sequence). The CDR3 consists of 13 residues. V gave up 6 bases and J gave up 4 bases, with 13 bases separating them. The CDR3 loop reads CSARREGNQPQHF. Written as DNA, the CDR3 is TGCAGTGCGCGCAGGGAGGGGAATCAGCCCCAGCATTTT.

The chain links TRBV7-2 to TRBJ2-5; 7 bases agree with TRBD2. The V segment lost 3 bases and the J segment 3 bases; nucleotides outside the gene matches: 4. This CDR3 has 14 residues. Germline CDR1 is SGHTA and CDR2 is FQGNSA. The CDR3 is CASSFGGGKETQYF. Written as DNA, the CDR3 is TGTGCCAGCAGCTTTGGGGGGGGTAAAGAGACCCAGTACTTC.

The chain carries TRBV3-1 and TRBJ2-1; 9 bases align to TRBD1. V was pared by 2 bases and J by 9 bases, with 5 bases of the junction left unmatched. There are 14 residues in the CDR3. The germline gives CDR1 LGHDT, CDR2 YNNKEL (reference sequence). The CDR3 sequence is CASSQQQGAGEQFF. CDR3 sequence (DNA): TGTGCCAGCAGCCAACAACAGGGGGCGGGTGAGCAGTTCTTC.

The V call is TRBV3-1, the J call TRBJ2-5, with D unclear. Germline V gives CDR1 LGHDT, CDR2 YNNKEL (reference sequence). CDR3 size: 11 residues. Trimming left V 5 bases short and J 9 bases short, with 10 bases between. CDR3 protein: CASSSGRAQYF. The CDR3 DNA sequence: TGTGCCAGCAGCTCAGGACGGGCCCAGTACTTC.

This chain links TRBV3-1 with TRBJ1-2; weak D call: TRBD1 (5 bases). V was cut by 3 bases and J by 8 bases, with 16 bases left in between. The CDR3 loop spans 14 amino acids. The V gene's germline CDR1 is LGHDT and CDR2 YNNKEL (reference sequence). The chain's CDR3 is CASSQTAREIGYTF. In DNA form, the CDR3 reads TGTGCCAGCAGCCAGACAGCCCGGGAGATCGGCTACACCTTC.

The chain combines TRBV6-1 with TRBJ1-5; tentatively, D is TRBD1 (5 bases). The V and J ends lost 6 bases and 6 bases respectively, with 18 bases between them. From germline, CDR1 is MNHNS and CDR2 SASEGT. The CDR3 length is 15 residues. Here the CDR3 reads CASSPIDSAGQPQHF. In DNA form, the CDR3 reads TGTGCCAGCAGCCCCATAGACAGCGCGGGTCAGCCCCAGCATTTT.

As to this clonotype: At one end the junction does not follow the germline gene, possibly because of a read error. The chain combines TRBV11-2 with TRBJ2-1; 11 bases agree with TRBD1. This CDR3 is 15 amino acids long. Looked up from germline, CDR1 is SGHAT and CDR2 is FQNNGV. CDR3 amino acids: CASSFGQGAYNEQFF. The CDR3 DNA follows: TGTGCCAGCAGCTTTGGACAGGGGGCCTATAATGAGCAGTTCTTC.

The chain carries TRBV19 and TRBJ1-2, with D unresolved. The CDR3 length is 13 residues. Germline CDR1 LNHDA, CDR2 SQIVND (reference sequence). The ends were cut back, 4 bases at V and 7 bases at J, with 13 bases in the middle. The chain's CDR3 is CASSSGSRFGYTF. The CDR3, as DNA: TGTGCCAGTAGTAGCGGCAGTAGGTTTGGCTACACCTTC.

This rearrangement joins TRBV6-4 to TRBJ1-1; 8 positions match TRBD1. The V gene end was trimmed by 2 bases and the J gene end by 3 bases; junction bases not matched to a gene: 5. The CDR3 runs 15 residues. Germline V CDR1 and CDR2: MRHNA, SNTAGT. This chain's CDR3 is CASSDTNRGYTEAFF. Written as DNA, the CDR3 is TGTGCCAGCAGTGACACAAACAGGGGGTACACTGAAGCTTTCTTT.

J is TRBJ1-1 and V is TRBV11-2, with a weak D call TRBD1 (5 bases). This CDR3 has 16 amino acids. With 0 bases removed from V and 1 base from J, the gap between germline ends came to 12 bases. CDR1 is SGHAT, CDR2 FQNNGV, per germline. The DNA for the CDR3 is TGTGCCAGCAGCTTAGATCGTGCAGGGTGGAACACTGAAGCTTTCTTT. Translation gives CASSLDRAGWNTEAFF.

The rearrangement joins TRBV6-1 to TRBJ2-1; D may be TRBD2 (6 bases). The germline V gene has CDR1 MNHNS and CDR2 SASEGT. The CDR3 consists of 16 residues. With 6 bases removed from V and 3 bases from J, the gap between germline ends came to 18 bases. The CDR3 reads CASSSSSGDHYNEQFF. The CDR3 DNA reads as TGTGCCAGCAGCTCATCGTCGGGGGACCACTACAATGAGCAGTTCTTC.

This rearrangement joins TRBV29-1 to TRBJ1-4; 9 nucleotides line up with TRBD1. CDR3 length: 13 residues. Per the germline V gene, CDR1 is SQVTM and CDR2 is ANQGSEA. J lost 8 bases, V lost 3 bases, and 4 bases had no gene match. The CDR3 here is CSVEDRGQEKLFF. CDR3 coding DNA: TGCAGCGTTGAGGACAGGGGACAAGAAAAACTGTTTTTT.

The chain has TRBV9 and TRBJ1-6; D might be TRBD1 (6 bases). The CDR3 has 16 amino acids. The V and J ends lost 2 bases and 7 bases respectively, with 16 bases between them. Germline CDR1 reads SGDLS; CDR2 reads YYNGEE. CDR3 coding DNA: TGTGCCAGCAGCGTGGGGACATCCCCGTCCAATTCACCCCTCCACTTT. Protein sequence: CASSVGTSPSNSPLHF.

The chain has TRBV6-1 and TRBJ1-4, with 12 nucleotides matching TRBD1. In germline, CDR1 is MNHNS, CDR2 SASEGT. CDR3 size: 18 residues. Unmatched junction bases numbered 15, after V lost 5 bases and J lost 8 bases. The CDR3 nucleotides are TGTGCCAGCAGTCCATCCCGGGGACAGGGGGCGCCAAGGGAAAAACTGTTTTTT. It is translated as CASSPSRGQGAPREKLFF.

The chain is built from TRBV6-1 and TRBJ1-1; maybe TRBD1 (5 bases). Trimming cost V 4 bases and J 2 bases, with 11 bases left between them. The CDR3 is made up of 14 amino acids. The germline V gene has CDR1 MNHNS and CDR2 SASEGT. CDR3 nucleotide sequence: TGTGCCAGCAGTGGGGGACGGAGAAACACTGAAGCTTTCTTT. Translated: CASSGGRRNTEAFF.

This clonotype has just one count. This rearrangement joins TRBV29-1 to TRBJ2-3, with D unresolved. The germline CDR1 and CDR2 sequences are SQVTM and ANQGSEA. The CDR3 is 12 residues long. Trimming pared 3 bases from V and 2 bases from J, leaving 6 bases between. The CDR3 DNA follows: TGCAGCGTTGACCTCCTCACAGATACGCAGTATTTT. It translates to CSVDLLTDTQYF.

This clonotype was seen a handful of times. The chain carries TRBV6-1 and TRBJ1-2; the match to TRBD1 covers 10 bases. The junction had 9 bases not matched to a gene; V was cut back by 5 bases and J by 6 bases. This CDR3 region has 15 residues. Per germline, CDR1 MNHNS and CDR2 SASEGT. Here the CDR3 reads CASSFLGQGKDGYTF. CDR3 sequence (DNA): TGTGCCAGCAGTTTCCTGGGACAGGGGAAGGATGGCTACACCTTC.

The rearrangement joins TRBV3-1 to TRBJ1-2; no firm D call. Trimming removed 4 bases at V and 7 bases at J, with 7 bases between. Per the germline V gene, CDR1 is LGHDT and CDR2 is YNNKEL (reference sequence). The CDR3 is made up of 11 amino acids. CDR3 region: CASSLMGGYTF. As DNA, the CDR3 is TGTGCCAGCAGCCTCATGGGTGGCTACACCTTC.